Presented here are 13 T cell receptor beta chains from one specimen sequenced in a study of CD8+CD57+ T cells in acquired aplastic anemia. CDR3 and TCR beta VDJ profiling relied on a genomic DNA template. From the reads, TCRdb called clonotypes with MiXCR, one entry per CDR3 protein. This sample yields 150,000 to 200,000 distinct CDR3 sequences, of which 55% to 70% are seen a single time; more than 45% belongs to the top ten. The sequenced material came from sorted CD4+, CD8+, or CD8+CD57+ T cells (not recorded which) from PBMCs. Source of these receptors: a human donor with severe aplastic anemia or a healthy control (not recorded which).

This sequence joins TRBV9 and TRBJ2-2, with D uncertain. V lost 0 bases to trimming and J lost 3 bases, with 9 bases between them. The CDR3 sequence is 15 residues long. Germline lookup yields CDR1 SGDLS and CDR2 YYNGEE. This CDR3 reads CASSVAVWDTGELFF. The CDR3 bases are TGTGCCAGCAGCGTAGCGGTATGGGACACCGGGGAGCTGTTTTTT.

Regarding this clonotype: This could be a read error, since a much larger clone is one nucleotide away. The chain recombines TRBV4-1 with TRBJ1-5, with 9 bases identical to TRBD1. TRBJ2-3 matches the DNA end more closely, so the J call is doubtful. This CDR3 is built from 16 residues. CDR1 and CDR2 (germline): MGHRA, YSYEKL. CDR3 DNA sequence: TGCGCCAGCAGCCAAGAGGGGACAGGGTCAATGGAGCCCCAGTATTTT. Translation gives CASSQEGTGSMEPQYF.

This chain uses TRBV19 with TRBJ1-1, with D unresolved. The germline CDR1 and CDR2 sequences are LNHDA and SQIVND (reference sequence). V lost 3 bases, J lost 7 bases, and 18 bases lay in between. CDR3 length: 15 amino acids. CDR3 loop: CASSINSDRYNEAFF. Written as DNA, the CDR3 is TGTGCCAGTAGTATTAACTCCGACCGATACAATGAAGCTTTCTTT. Variable domain in full (rest from reference TRBV19 and TRBJ1-1): DGGITQSPKYLFRKEGQNVTLSCEQNLNHDAMYWYRQDPGQGLRLIYYSQIVNDFQKGDIAEGYSVSREKKESFPLTVTSAQKNPTAFYLCASSINSDRYNEAFFGQGTRLTVV.

This chain uses TRBV11-3 with TRBJ1-1; 7 bases align to TRBD1. This CDR3 comprises 13 residues. Germline CDR1 reads SGHNT; CDR2 reads YENEEA. V was clipped by 8 bases and J by 4 bases; unmatched bases: 7. CDR3 protein: CASERGQGTEAFF. For the CDR3, the DNA is TGTGCCAGCGAAAGGGGGCAAGGCACTGAAGCTTTCTTT.

The chain employs TRBV19 and TRBJ1-2; the match to TRBD1 covers 7 bases. The CDR3 runs 12 residues. The V and J ends lost 11 bases and 4 bases, in that order; junction bases with no gene match: 7. Germline V CDR1 and CDR2: LNHDA, SQIVND (reference sequence). The CDR3 nucleotides are TGTGCCGGGGGAGACAGGGTCTATGGCTACACCTTC. As protein: CAGGDRVYGYTF.

J is TRBJ2-7 and V is TRBV12-5, with D possibly called TRBD1 or TRBD2 (5 bases each). Germline V gene lookup returns CDR1 LGHNT and CDR2 FRNRAP. Deletions cut 6 bases from V and 3 bases from J, with 12 bases between. This CDR3 has 13 residues. CDR3 sequence (DNA): TGTGCTAGTGGCCCGGGACCGAGCTACGAGCAGTACTTC. The encoded protein is CASGPGPSYEQYF. Variable domain in full (rest from reference TRBV12-5 and TRBJ2-7): DARVTQTPRHKVTEMGQEVTMRCQPILGHNTVFWYRQTMMQGLELLAYFRNRAPLDDSGMPKDRFSAEMPDATLATLKIQPSEPRDSAVYFCASGPGPSYEQYFGPGTRLTVT.

As for this clonotype: A much larger clone sits a single nucleotide away, making a read error possible. The V call is TRBV5-1, the J call TRBJ2-2; TRBD1 is a possible D gene (5 bases). Germline assignment: CDR1 SGHRS and CDR2 YFSETQ. This CDR3 comprises 15 residues. CDR3 nucleotide sequence: TGCGCCAGTCATGACAGCCTAACGAACACCTGGGAGCTGTTTTTT. It is translated as CASHDSLTNTWELFF.

The rearrangement joins TRBV7-9 to TRBJ2-1; D is ambiguous. The CDR3 is made up of 17 amino acids. Trimming shortened V by 1 base and J by 0 bases, and 13 bases separated the two germline ends. Per the germline V gene, CDR1 is SEHNR and CDR2 is FQNEAQ (reference sequence). The DNA of the CDR3 is TGTGCCAGCAGCTTAGGTAGGTTAGGCCTCTCCTACAATGAGCAGTTCTTC. Translated: CASSLGRLGLSYNEQFF.

The CDR3 DNA follows: TGTGCCAGCAGTGAAGGACGGGAGTCGCAGTTCTTC. Translating it yields CASSEGRESQFF. This chain connects TRBV2 to TRBJ2-1; D is possibly TRBD2 (6 bases). The V end was cut by 1 base, the J end by 12 bases, with 10 bases between. This CDR3 comprises 12 residues. CDR1 is SNHLY and CDR2 is FYNNEI in the germline V gene. Together with reference TRBV2 and TRBJ2-1, the CDR3 gives the full variable domain: EPEVTQTPSHQVTQMGQEVILRCVPISNHLYFYWYRQILGQKVEFLVSFYNNEISEKSEIFDDQFSVERPDGSNFTLKIRSTKLEDSAMYFCASSEGRESQFFGPGTRLTVL.

This clonotype was counted only a few times. The chain recombines TRBV4-3 with TRBJ2-7; possibly TRBD2 for D (8 bases). The CDR3 is 17 residues long. The germline V gene encodes CDR1 LGHNA and CDR2 YSLEER. V gave up 0 bases and J gave up 3 bases, with 18 bases separating them. As DNA, the CDR3 is TGCGCCAGCAGCCAAGAAGGGGGCGGGGGGCGAATCTACGAGCAGTACTTC. Residues: CASSQEGGGGRIYEQYF.

The chain joins TRBV12-3 or TRBV12-4 to TRBJ2-2; TRBD1 matches 7 bases. CDR3 size: 15 residues. J gave up 4 bases and V 5 bases, and 7 bases lay outside the gene matches. The CDR3 reads CASSGRDRFTGELFF. In DNA, the CDR3 is TGTGCCAGCAGTGGCCGGGACAGATTCACCGGGGAGCTGTTTTTT.

This clonotype was recorded many times. This chain joins TRBV20-1 and TRBJ2-7; the match to TRBD1 covers 10 bases. The CDR3 totals 13 residues. Germline CDR1 is DFQATT and CDR2 is SNEGSKA (reference sequence). CDR3 in amino acids: CSPGTGVSYEQYF. The CDR3 coding sequence is TGCAGCCCCGGGACAGGGGTCTCCTACGAGCAGTACTTC.

Note on this clonotype: The conserved final phenylalanine or tryptophan is absent from the CDR3, which likely points to a read error. It is unclear where the CDR3 begins or ends on the DNA, so no DNA is shown, and the CDR3 is as TCRdb lists it. The rearrangement joins TRBV6-5 to TRBJ2-5; TRBD2 is taken as the D call from the table, unchecked against the DNA. The CDR3 is made up of 9 amino acids, end residues included. CDR1 is MNHEY and CDR2 is SVGAGI in the germline V gene. CDR3 protein: CASSHGSSG.